These T cell receptor beta chains were read from a single sample in a study of blood T cells in healthy people across ages. TCRdb independently ran MiXCR on the 5' RACE reads; one entry per CDR3 protein. The sample shows roughly 800,000 distinct CDR3 sequences, just under 25% of them seen only once. The same data also contributed to another study, on T cells of mothers and their children.

Source material: blood. The receptors originated from a boy between 10 and 17 years old in good health. Both conserved end residues are part of each CDR3. The D gene is left open where the match is weak. Not all rows give a size; the values are once, few, many and, for expanded clones, a class.

TRBJ2-1	TRBD2	.	TRBV28	TGTGCCAGCCCGTTCGGGCTAGCGGGAGATAAGTCCTACAATGAGCAGTTCTTC	CASPFGLAGDKSYNEQFF
TRBJ2-7	TRBD1	.	TRBV20-1	TGCAGTGGACTAACAGGGGGAGATCCCTACGAGCAGTACTTC	CSGLTGGDPYEQYF
TRBJ2-3	TRBD1	few	TRBV18	TGTGCCAGCTCACACGACAGGGGCATGTCAGATACGCAGTATTTT	CASSHDRGMSDTQYF
TRBJ2-5	TRBD1	few	TRBV25-1	TGTGCCAGCAGTGAAGCCGGTCGGACAGGGCGTAGCGAGACCCAGTACTTC	CASSEAGRTGRSETQYF
TRBJ2-1	TRBD2	.	TRBV12-3/TRBV12-4	TGTGCCAGCAGCTTTGGACTAGCGGGAACCGCCTACAATGAGCAGTTCTTC	CASSFGLAGTAYNEQFF
TRBJ2-2	.	few	TRBV7-9	TGTGCCAGCAGCCCGGGTGTGACCACCGGGGAGCTGTTTTTT	CASSPGVTTGELFF
TRBJ1-1	.	few	TRBV12-3/TRBV12-4	TGTGCCAGCAGCCTTCTAGGTGGCCGGAGAGCTGAAGCTTTCTTT	CASSLLGGRRAEAFF
TRBJ2-5	TRBD2	.	TRBV7-7	TGTGCTAGCAGCTCACTAGCGCCACAGTACTTC	CASSSLAPQYF
TRBJ2-5	.	.	TRBV18	TGTGCCAGCTCACCACTGTACCAAGAGACCCAGTACTTC	CASSPLYQETQYF
TRBJ2-7	TRBD1	.	TRBV20-1	TGCAGTGCCAGGGACAGGGTGGTCTACGAGCAGTACTTC	CSARDRVVYEQYF
TRBJ1-2	TRBD1	.	TRBV19	TGTGCCAGTAGTAGCTACCGGGACAGAACTAACTATGGCTACACCTTC	CASSSYRDRTNYGYTF
TRBJ1-2	TRBD1	.	TRBV4-1	TGCGCCAGCAGCCAAGAGGGCTCCCAGGGGGCGACCAACTATGGCTACACCTTC	CASSQEGSQGATNYGYTF
TRBJ2-7	.	few	TRBV29-1	TGCAGCGTTCTAGTCTCCATAAACGAGCAGTACTTC	CSVLVSINEQYF
TRBJ2-2	TRBD2	.	TRBV7-2	TGCGCCAGCAGCTTAGCGGGGGGAGCTTACGCGAACACCGGGGAGCTGTTTTTT	CASSLAGGAYANTGELFF
TRBJ2-5	.	few	TRBV19	TGTGCCAGTGGGCCTCGAAAAGAGACCCAGTACTTC	CASGPRKETQYF
TRBJ2-3	.	.	TRBV4-1	TGCGCCAGCAGCCAGGACAGTCTGCGCACAGATACGCAGTATTTT	CASSQDSLRTDTQYF
TRBJ1-6	.	.	TRBV6-5	TGTGCCAGCAGTTCCGGGACAAGTAATTCACCCCTCCACTTT	CASSSGTSNSPLHF
TRBJ1-5	.	.	TRBV9	TGTGCCAGCAGCCTCGACCCCCACAGGCTCAATCAGCCCCAGCATTTT	CASSLDPHRLNQPQHF
TRBJ1-2	.	.	TRBV20-1	TGCAGTGCTAACGAGGGGAGGAGGTACTATGGCTACACCTTC	CSANEGRRYYGYTF
TRBJ2-3	TRBD2	.	TRBV5-6	TGTGCCAGCAGTATCTATGTTATAAGGGGACTAGGCACAGATACGCAGTATTTT	CASSIYVIRGLGTDTQYF
TRBJ2-3	.	.	TRBV20-1	TGCAGTGCTAGAGATTCGGAGGGACAAACAGATACGCAGTATTTT	CSARDSEGQTDTQYF
TRBJ2-5	.	few	TRBV2	TGTGCCAGCATTTCAGAGACCCAGTACTTC	CASISETQYF
TRBJ2-4	TRBD1	.	TRBV7-9	TGTGCCAGCAGCTCCTCCGGGACAGGGGAGGTTTGGGGAAACATTCAGTACTTC	CASSSSGTGEVWGNIQYF
TRBJ2-2	.	few	TRBV28	TGTGCCAGCAGTTGGTCCAGGGGGGACGGGGAGCTGTTTTTT	CASSWSRGDGELFF
TRBJ1-3	TRBD1	few	TRBV27	TGTGCCAGCGCTCCGACAGGGGGCTCTGGAAACACCATATATTTT	CASAPTGGSGNTIYF
TRBJ2-3	.	.	TRBV29-1	TGCAGCGGAAGACTAGACGTGACAGATACGCAGTATTTT	CSGRLDVTDTQYF
TRBJ1-3	.	.	TRBV6-1	TGTGCCAGCAGTGAACCCCTCGCAGGGAATATTAGAAACACCATATATTTT	CASSEPLAGNIRNTIYF
TRBJ2-1	TRBD1	.	TRBV5-1	TGCGCCAGCAGCCAGAGGGACAGTCCGGACAATGAGCAGTTCTTC	CASSQRDSPDNEQFF
TRBJ2-1	TRBD2	.	TRBV7-9	TGTGCCAGCAGCTCTGGAAGCGGGAGCTCCTACAATGAGCAGTTCTTC	CASSSGSGSSYNEQFF